The clone carrying this TCR beta chain was detected a few times. Its antigen is unknown. This sample is part of a study of identical twins. CDR3 length equals 14 residues. Deletions cut 2 bases from V and 0 bases from J, with 8 bases between. The germline V gene encodes CDR1 DFQATT and CDR2 SNEGSKA (reference sequence). One entry per CDR3 protein, called by TCRdb with MiXCR from the 5' RACE reads. This table has 1.5 million to 2 million distinct CDR3 sequences, around 29% appearing once. Study-wide points: Beta out-of-frame sequences displayed a weaker excess of sharing between twins. Low generation probability was overrepresented in out-of-frame alpha sequences shared by twins.

The TCR originated in a newborn girl in good health. The genes are TRBV20-1 and TRBJ1-5; no clear D gene. The sequencing input was cord blood. CDR3 DNA: TGCAGTGCTAGACTGGCAAATAGCAATCAGCCCCAGCATTTT. Translating it yields CSARLANSNQPQHF.